The TCR beta chain described here comes from a study of blood T cells in healthy people across ages (dated by TCRdb to 2013 to 2016). With respect to the entire study: In model experiments, template switching captured about one uniquely barcoded TCR beta cDNA molecule for every two T cells. Using deep sequencing normalized with unique cDNA molecular identifiers, the study measured how TCR beta repertoire diversity changes with age. Two additional independent replicas of 1 million unique cDNA reads from the same blood draw were analyzed for two donors (one aged 18 to 29 and one aged 80 or older). The donors were divided into four age groups: young (average about 15 years), middle-aged (over 35), aged (approximately 62) and long-lived (nearly 85). To avoid experimental bias, donors of different ages were distributed randomly across sequencing lanes.

What the work shows at the level of the full study, not this receptor alone: There was a strong correlation between observed TCR beta diversity and the percentage of naive T cells measured by flow cytometry. The CMV infection status of donors was not known, potentially confounding age-related changes in expanded clonotypes. Compared with the aged group, more naive CD4+ T cells, fewer expanded clones and increased TCR diversity were shown by the long-lived group, suggesting age selection. Estimates of total diversity from one million sequenced T cells were regarded as lower bounds and underestimates. Conclusive comparison of naive and antigen-experienced compartments was prevented by the profiling of bulk unsorted PBMCs. As age increased, observed TCR beta diversity per million T cells dropped in a roughly linear way, and a significant reduction was already evident by age around 41.

In the case of this clonotype: What this receptor recognizes is not known. No quality values exist for individual bases; no much larger clone is one base distant.

Systemically healthy Caucasian individuals from Russia, 35 to 50 in total and aged about 6 to 100 years, were included as donors. Approximately 10 milliliters of peripheral blood were collected from each donor into EDTA-treated Vacutainer tubes. Ficoll-Paque density-gradient centrifugation was used to isolate PBMCs, with at least 6.5 million obtained per sample. Total RNA was extracted from PBMCs with Trizol reagent, with at least 6 micrograms obtained per sample. Naive CD45RAhigh/CD27high T cell percentages were measured by flow cytometry on a PBMC aliquot from every donor. To prepare the library, 5' RACE was applied. The reads were generated on an Illumina HiSeq 2500. A second PCR of about 7 to 12 cycles was run with a J-beta primer mix and a sample-barcoded 5' primer. A unique molecular identifier was introduced onto each TCR beta cDNA molecule by a template-switch 5' adaptor carrying 12 random nucleotides. Each sample yielded at least 3 million CDR3-containing paired-end reads. First-strand cDNA synthesis was performed from all RNA using the Mint cDNA synthesis kit, with priming by a TRBC-specific oligonucleotide. After uracil-DNA glycosylase treatment, a first 18-cycle PCR used universal primers M1SS and BC2_uni_R on all cDNA. In the original analysis: For normalization, 1 million high-quality reads were randomly selected from each sample, with every read carrying a distinct molecular identifier. Instead of being binned into consensus sequences, reads with shared molecular identifiers were discarded. MiTCR, with a Q25 quality threshold and the strictest error-elimination algorithm, was used for CDR3 identification, clonotype clustering and error correction. A nonparametric unseen species model with Euler transformation was used to estimate a lower bound on total TCR beta diversity. Through fastp at Q25 and MiXCR, TCRdb rebuilt clones from the public reads, retaining in-frame beta chains. One record per CDR3 amino acid sequence lists the most common genes and DNA. The authors' filters were not applied to this entry. This sample lists about 400,000 distinct CDR3 sequences; about 55% were detected once. The top ten constitute around 53% of the sample.

The receptor comes from a man in his 60s in good health. The sample taken for sequencing was blood.

The bases are TGCAGTGCTAGAGATCAGAGGGCGGGAACCGGGGAGCTGTTTTTT. The encoded protein is CSARDQRAGTGELFF. The chain employs TRBV20-1 and TRBJ2-2, and perhaps TRBD2 as D gene, on 6 matching bases. Relative to germline, V is 0 bases shorter and J is 5 bases shorter, with 13 bases between their ends. Reading the germline V gene (reference sequence) gives CDR1 DFQATT and CDR2 SNEGSKA. Including cysteine and phenylalanine, the CDR3 has 15 amino acids. The read is trimmed to its CDR3 DNA, 45 bases read in frame from base 1.